The 30 T cell receptor beta chains below all came from one sample that was sequenced in a study of early stage breast cancer tumors. Data came from immunoSEQ multiplex PCR; TCRdb stores just in-frame clones and leaves some out. The table records over 5,000 clones, 55% to 75% of them present only once. The specimen was breast tumor tissue. These receptors were collected from a person in their sixties or seventies with breast cancer.

The chain joins TRBV6-5 to TRBJ1-2; D remains unclear. Trimming took off 2 bases at V and 4 bases at J, with 8 bases between the two ends. Germline V CDR1 and CDR2: MNHEY, SVGAGI. CDR3 length: 13 residues. CDR3 in DNA: TGTGCCAGCAGTTACGGACCTTTCTATGGCTACACCTTC. Translating gives CASSYGPFYGYTF.

This clone was observed a handful of times. This chain connects TRBV7-6 to TRBJ2-1; 10 nucleotides align to TRBD2. Germline-derived CDR1 and CDR2 are SGHVS and FNYEAQ. V gave up 5 bases and J gave up 7 bases; unmatched junction bases: 11. The CDR3 totals 16 residues. The CDR3 here is CASSPIAGGRLNEQFF. The DNA of the CDR3 is TGTGCCAGCAGCCCCATAGCGGGGGGACGTTTGAATGAGCAGTTCTTC.

This clone was seen more than once but under ten times. The chain uses TRBV7-9 and TRBJ1-6; D gene ambiguous. Between the trimmed V and J ends, which lost 6 bases and 13 bases, there was a span of 13 bases. The CDR3 is 12 amino acids. Germline V CDR1 and CDR2: SEHNR, FQNEAQ (reference sequence). In nucleotides, the CDR3 is TGTGCCAGCAGTCGCTCAAGGGTTCCCCTCCACTTT. Translated, it gives CASSRSRVPLHF.

V and J are TRBV5-4 and TRBJ2-1; either TRBD1 or TRBD2 may fit D (5 bases each). Per germline, CDR1 SGHNT and CDR2 YYREEE (reference sequence). The V and J ends lost 4 bases and 7 bases respectively, with 12 bases between them. CDR3 length equals 13 residues. CDR3 nucleotides: TGTGCCAGCAGCCGGGACGAGAAGAATGAGCAGTTCTTC. Translation: CASSRDEKNEQFF.

The chain has TRBV10-3 and TRBJ2-5; 9 bases are shared with TRBD1. V dropped 3 bases and J dropped 3; count of bases not matched to a gene: 5. This CDR3 region has 15 residues. Germline-derived CDR1 and CDR2 are ENHRY and SYGVKD. CDR3: CAISDRGQGEETQYF. The CDR3 nucleotides are TGTGCCATCAGTGATCGGGGACAGGGCGAAGAGACCCAGTACTTC.

This clone is categorized as medium-sized. The gene calls are TRBV27 and TRBJ2-7; 8 bases line up with TRBD2. This CDR3 is built from 14 residues. The ends lost 5 bases at V and 3 bases at J; junction bases unmatched: 6. Germline CDR1 reads MNHEY; CDR2 reads SMNVEV (reference sequence). The CDR3 loop is CASSVRRGGYEQYF. The CDR3, as DNA: TGTGCCAGCAGTGTACGACGGGGGGGCTACGAGCAGTACTTC.

V gene TRBV5-1 combines with J gene TRBJ2-5; D remains ambiguous. The germline V and J ends were trimmed by 4 bases and 5 bases, with 15 bases remaining between them. CDR1 SGHRS and CDR2 YFSETQ come from the germline V gene. The CDR3 totals 14 residues. CDR3 protein: CASSRGQPRETQYF. The DNA for the CDR3 is TGCGCCAGCAGCAGAGGCCAACCTCGGGAGACCCAGTACTTC.

V gene TRBV27 combines with J gene TRBJ1-2; D is perhaps TRBD1 (6 bases). This CDR3 contains 12 residues. CDR1 is MNHEY and CDR2 is SMNVEV in the germline V gene (reference sequence). Trimming removed 10 bases at V and 3 bases at J, with 12 bases between. CDR3 nucleotide sequence: TGTGCCACAGGGGACTACTACTATGGCTACACCTTC. Translation: CATGDYYYGYTF.

The chain is built from TRBV28 and TRBJ2-7, with unresolved D. Germline CDR1 reads MDHEN; CDR2 reads SYDVKM. V was trimmed by 6 bases and J by 3 bases, leaving 12 bases between them. The CDR3 loop spans 13 amino acids. This CDR3 reads CASSPVGFYEQYF. The CDR3 DNA reads TGTGCCAGCAGCCCCGTGGGATTCTACGAGCAGTACTTC. The whole variable domain, filled in from reference TRBV28 and TRBJ2-7, reads DVKVTQSSRYLVKRTGEKVFLECVQDMDHENMFWYRQDPGLGLRLIYFSYDVKMKEKGDIPEGYSVSREKKERFSLILESASTNQTSMYLCASSPVGFYEQYFGPGTRLTVT.

The gene calls are TRBV29-1 and TRBJ2-5; possibly TRBD1 for D (5 bases). The V end was cut by 5 bases, the J end by 3 bases, with 22 bases between. The CDR3 has 16 amino acids. CDR1 SQVTM and CDR2 ANQGSEA come from the germline V gene. Written as DNA, the CDR3 is TGCAGCGTTCACCTGGGGTTGGCAGGGCCCAAAGAGACCCAGTACTTC. Translating it yields CSVHLGLAGPKETQYF.

This chain joins TRBV6-1 and TRBJ2-7; no clear D gene. Germline CDR1 reads MNHNS; CDR2 reads SASEGT. There are 12 residues in the CDR3. V was shortened by 7 bases and J by 4 bases, with 11 bases between the two germline ends. The chain's CDR3 is CASTPSSYEQYF. The CDR3 DNA reads as TGTGCCAGCACCCCCAGCAGTTACGAGCAGTACTTC.

V is TRBV7-2 and J is TRBJ2-7; 9 bases line up with TRBD2. Germline values: CDR1 SGHTA, CDR2 FQGNSA. The CDR3 spans 15 residues. The ends lost 5 bases at V and 4 bases at J; junction bases unmatched: 9. The CDR3 loop reads CASSRRDSGGYEQYF. CDR3 DNA: TGTGCCAGCAGCCGGAGGGATAGCGGGGGTTACGAGCAGTACTTC.

This sequence joins TRBV10-3 and TRBJ2-3; 9 nucleotides agree with TRBD2. In germline, CDR1 is ENHRY, CDR2 SYGVKD. The CDR3 consists of 17 residues. V shed 3 bases, J shed 3 bases, and the junction held 10 bases outside the gene matches. The CDR3 sequence is CAISDRGREGTTDTQYF. DNA for the CDR3: TGTGCCATCAGTGATAGGGGGCGGGAGGGAACGACAGATACGCAGTATTTT.

This clone showed up just once. V usage is TRBV7-9 and J usage is TRBJ2-7; no firm D call. This CDR3 has 16 residues. The ends were cut back, 1 base at V and 5 bases at J, with 18 bases in the middle. The germline CDR1 and CDR2 sequences are SEHNR and FQNEAQ (reference sequence). CDR3 DNA: TGTGCCAGCAGCTTAGGATTCGGCCAGGTAGAACACGAGCAGTACTTC. Its protein product is CASSLGFGQVEHEQYF.

The rearrangement joins TRBV18 to TRBJ2-3; 16 nucleotides match TRBD2. Germline-derived CDR1 and CDR2 are KGHSH and LQKENI. Losses at the gene ends were 3 bases for V and 1 base for J; bases not matched to a gene: 7. The CDR3 has 19 amino acids. In DNA, the CDR3 is TGTGCCAGCTCACCCCCGGGACTAGCGGGGGGGCGCGGCACAGATACGCAGTATTTT. It translates to CASSPPGLAGGRGTDTQYF.

This rearrangement joins TRBV4-2 to TRBJ1-4, with a weak D call TRBD1 (6 bases). This CDR3 is 15 amino acids long. V lost 2 bases to trimming and J lost 5 bases, with 12 bases between them. CDR1 and CDR2 from the germline V gene are LGHNA and YNFKEQ. The chain's CDR3 is CASSQNGQNNEKLFF. DNA of the CDR3: TGTGCCAGCAGCCAAAACGGACAGAACAATGAAAAACTGTTTTTT.

Only a few counts were recorded for this clone. The chain's CDR3 is CASSQVVTAGGPNEQFF. CDR3 sequence (DNA): TGCGCCAGCAGCCAAGTGGTGACTGCGGGGGGGCCGAATGAGCAGTTCTTC. V and J are TRBV4-1 and TRBJ2-1, with 9 bases that match TRBD2. Germline CDR1 reads MGHRA; CDR2 reads YSYEKL. This CDR3 comprises 17 residues. The V gene end was trimmed by 1 base and the J gene end by 7 bases; junction bases not matched to a gene: 11.

V is TRBV10-2 and J is TRBJ1-1, with D possibly TRBD1 on 6 matching bases. Trimming took 2 bases from V and 6 from J, leaving 16 bases between them. The CDR3 is 15 amino acids. CDR1 WSHSY and CDR2 SAAADI come from the germline V gene. Here the CDR3 reads CASSEGGRVRAEAFF. The CDR3, as DNA: TGCGCCAGCAGTGAGGGGGGGCGGGTTAGAGCTGAAGCTTTCTTT.

This clone was recorded a few times. The rearrangement joins TRBV4-1 to TRBJ1-1; no firm D call. Per germline, CDR1 MGHRA and CDR2 YSYEKL. The CDR3 sequence is 11 residues long. Trimming took off 4 bases at V and 7 bases at J, with 7 bases between the two ends. The CDR3 sequence: CASSLEGEAFF. CDR3 coding DNA: TGCGCCAGCAGCCTAGAGGGTGAAGCTTTCTTT.

The chain joins TRBV30 to TRBJ2-1; 8 bases agree with TRBD2. Germline values: CDR1 GTSNPN, CDR2 SVGIG (reference sequence). The CDR3 has 17 residues. Trimming removed 4 bases from V and 7 bases from J; junction bases left unmatched: 18. CDR3 in DNA: TGTGCCTGGACCGTCCTCACGACTAGCGCTTACAGGAATGAGCAGTTCTTC. Its translation: CAWTVLTTSAYRNEQFF.

The CDR3 sequence: CASRSGTVGVIGELFF. The CDR3 region has the DNA TGTGCCAGCAGATCCGGGACGGTCGGTGTCATCGGGGAGCTGTTTTTT. J is TRBJ2-2 and V is TRBV7-2; tentatively, D is TRBD1 or TRBD2 (5 bases each). CDR3 length equals 16 residues. Trimming removed 6 bases at V and 7 bases at J, with 21 bases between. Germline V gene data show CDR1 as SGHTA and CDR2 as FQGNSA. Combining the CDR3 with reference TRBV7-2 and TRBJ2-2 gives the whole variable domain GAGVSQSPSNKVTEKGKDVELRCDPISGHTALYWYRQSLGQGLEFLIYFQGNSAPDKSGLPSDRFSAERTGGSVSTLTIQRTQQEDSAVYLCASRSGTVGVIGELFFGEGSRLTVL.

The chain carries TRBV30 and TRBJ1-3, with TRBD1 matching over 8 bases. CDR3 size: 17 residues. The germline gives CDR1 GTSNPN, CDR2 SVGIG (reference sequence). V trimming: 0 bases; J trimming: 4 bases; junction bases outside the gene matches: 11. The CDR3 DNA sequence: TGTGCCTGGAGTGTATTTCGTGTCAGGGGGCCGGGAAACACCATATATTTT. Protein product: CAWSVFRVRGPGNTIYF.

The CDR3 loop reads CAISESTGGDTEAFF. The CDR3 DNA reads as TGTGCCATCAGTGAGTCAACAGGGGGGGACACTGAAGCTTTCTTT. The V and J genes are TRBV10-3 and TRBJ1-1, with 8 positions matching TRBD1. Germline CDR1 ENHRY, CDR2 SYGVKD. V lost 0 bases, J lost 3 bases, and 3 bases stayed unmatched. This CDR3 spans 15 amino acids.

V and J are TRBV7-9 and TRBJ1-2; D gene uncertain. CDR1 and CDR2 from the germline V gene are SEHNR and FQNEAQ (reference sequence). V was pared by 5 bases and J by 4 bases, with 11 bases between. The CDR3 has 13 amino acids. CDR3 coding DNA: TGTGCCAGCAGCCCACCGGCCCTCTATGGCTACACCTTC. The encoded protein is CASSPPALYGYTF.

The V and J genes are TRBV4-1 and TRBJ1-2; D is unresolved. The CDR3 extends over 12 amino acids. Trimming left V 1 base short and J 6 bases short, with 6 bases between. From germline, CDR1 is MGHRA and CDR2 YSYEKL. CDR3 DNA: TGCGCCAGCAGCCAAGCTCTGGATGGCTACACCTTC. Amino acids: CASSQALDGYTF.

The CDR3 DNA sequence: TGCAGCGTATCGACAGGGAACACTGAAGCTTTCTTT. This codes for CSVSTGNTEAFF. The rearrangement joins TRBV29-1 to TRBJ1-1, with D perhaps TRBD1 (6 bases). The germline gives CDR1 SQVTM, CDR2 ANQGSEA. This CDR3 has 12 amino acids. V was cut by 6 bases and J by 1 base, with 9 bases left in between.

The table lists this clone with a few counts. CDR3 protein: CASSSRQGQETQYF. The CDR3 bases are TGCGCCAGCAGCTCCAGACAGGGCCAAGAGACCCAGTACTTC. The chain employs TRBV5-1 and TRBJ2-5, with TRBD1 matching 7 bases. Germline V lookup: CDR1 SGHRS, CDR2 YFSETQ. The CDR3 totals 14 residues. V shed 3 bases, J shed 1 base, and the junction held 3 bases outside the gene matches.

This sequence joins TRBV14 and TRBJ1-2; 8 nucleotides match TRBD1. The junction had 12 bases not matched to a gene; V was cut back by 0 bases and J by 3 bases. Germline assignment: CDR1 SGHDN and CDR2 FVKESK. This CDR3 has 18 amino acids. The CDR3 DNA follows: TGTGCCAGCAGCCAAGATCTCGGCAGGGGGCTTAAGGACTATGGCTACACCTTC. As protein: CASSQDLGRGLKDYGYTF.

The chain is built from TRBV6-5 and TRBJ1-6; D gene ambiguous. Germline V CDR1 and CDR2: MNHEY, SVGAGI. V dropped 6 bases and J dropped 7 bases, with 4 bases sitting between them. The CDR3 is 11 amino acids. The CDR3, as DNA: TGTGCCAGCAGAGGGAATTCACCCCTCCACTTT. Its protein product is CASRGNSPLHF.

This chain connects TRBV11-2 to TRBJ1-1; D perhaps matches TRBD1 (6 bases). The CDR3 consists of 14 residues. Between the trimmed V and J ends, which lost 5 bases and 11 bases, there was a span of 21 bases. Germline CDR1 SGHAT, CDR2 FQNNGV. The CDR3 loop reads CASSPSGGLVEAFF. The CDR3 DNA is TGTGCCAGCAGCCCCTCCGGGGGGCTGGTCGAGGCTTTCTTT.